These 5 T cell receptor beta chains were sequenced from one sample in a study of blood T cell repertoires in COVID-19. Sequenced by immunoSEQ multiplex PCR; TCRdb stores in-frame clones only, minus some. The repertoire holds 250,000 to 350,000 clones, with about 88% as singletons. The sample consisted of PBMCs or T cells enriched from blood (not recorded which). The source is a woman aged 55-69 years in a cohort exposed to, infected with or recovered from COVID-19 (not recorded which).

The genes are TRBV28 and TRBJ2-7, with 11 bases fitting TRBD2. Germline V gives CDR1 MDHEN, CDR2 SYDVKM. CDR3 length equals 16 residues. With 7 bases clipped from V and 0 bases from J, the junction kept 8 bases outside the gene matches. DNA for the CDR3: TGTGCCAGCACCGTGCCGGGACTAGCGGACTCCTACGAGCAGTACTTC. Its translation is CASTVPGLADSYEQYF.

The chain recombines TRBV9 with TRBJ2-3, with 7 positions matching TRBD2. This CDR3 region has 15 residues. The V gene's germline CDR1 is SGDLS and CDR2 YYNGEE. Unmatched junction bases numbered 4, after V lost 1 base and J lost 2 bases. The CDR3 loop is CASSVLAGITDTQYF. The CDR3 DNA is TGTGCCAGCAGCGTATTAGCGGGTATCACAGATACGCAGTATTTT.

The chain couples TRBV18 to TRBJ2-3; 9 bases match TRBD2. CDR1 and CDR2 (germline): KGHSH, LQKENI. Trimming took 3 bases from V and 5 from J; bases not matched to a gene: 6. There are 15 residues in the CDR3. The CDR3 nucleotides read TGTGCCAGCTCACCGGGACTAGCCCCTGAAGATACGCAGTATTTT. Residues: CASSPGLAPEDTQYF.

This sequence joins TRBV6-5 and TRBJ2-7, with a tentative D call TRBD2 (5 bases). The CDR3 sequence is 15 residues long. Between the trimmed V and J ends, which lost 7 bases and 2 bases, there was a span of 18 bases. Germline V gene sequence: CDR1 MNHEY, CDR2 SVGAGI. CDR3 loop: CASTPSGLTPYEQYF. The CDR3 bases are TGTGCCAGCACCCCCTCCGGACTCACCCCCTACGAGCAGTACTTC.

The V and J genes are TRBV7-2 and TRBJ2-7; TRBD2 aligns across 15 bases. The CDR3 runs 18 residues. Trimming at V came to 4 bases and at J to 1 base, leaving 8 bases not matched to a gene. The V gene's germline CDR1 is SGHTA and CDR2 FQGNSA. The CDR3 DNA sequence: TGTGCCAGCAGCTCCTCTCCCGGGACTAGCGGGAGGTCCTACGAGCAGTACTTC. It translates to CASSSSPGTSGRSYEQYF.